The sequence of this T cell receptor beta chain was determined in a study of PD-1 blockade in classical Hodgkin lymphoma. This CDR3 is built from 11 residues. V lost 8 bases and J lost 6, with 9 bases in between. The germline V gene has CDR1 LNHDA and CDR2 SQIVND (reference sequence). As concerns this clone: What it binds is not known.

Every patient relapsed after autologous stem cell transplantation, and brentuximab vedotin exposure varied. Best responses included complete response and partial response; otherwise, the best response was progressive disease. Using immunoSEQ multiplex PCR, the repertoire was profiled, and TCRdb retains in-frame clones only, with some absent. The profile shows some 38,000 clones, approximately 80% of them singletons. Study results and caveats: Baseline diversity resembling that of newly diagnosed patients was seen in complete responders. Newly diagnosed patients reportedly trailed healthy donors in baseline TCR diversity. CD4+ TCR diversity, unlike CD8+, rose significantly by C4D1.

This TCR came from a human donor with classical Hodgkin lymphoma. The gene calls are TRBV19 and TRBJ2-3; D is unresolved. The sample here was peripheral blood mononuclear cells (PBMCs), taken at baseline. The CDR3 reads CASSIWDTQYF. The DNA for the CDR3 is TGTGCCAGTTCGATTTGGGATACGCAGTATTTT.